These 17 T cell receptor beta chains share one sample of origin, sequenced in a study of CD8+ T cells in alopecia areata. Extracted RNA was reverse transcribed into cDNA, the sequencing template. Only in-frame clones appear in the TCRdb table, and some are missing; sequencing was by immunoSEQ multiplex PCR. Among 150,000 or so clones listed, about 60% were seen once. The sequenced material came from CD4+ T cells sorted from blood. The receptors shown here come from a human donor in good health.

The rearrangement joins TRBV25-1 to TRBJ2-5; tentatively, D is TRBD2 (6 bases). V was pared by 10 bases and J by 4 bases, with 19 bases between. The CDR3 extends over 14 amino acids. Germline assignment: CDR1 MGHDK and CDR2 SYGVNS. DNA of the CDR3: TGTGCCACCGAGGGACTCGGTCGATCAGAGACCCAGTACTTC. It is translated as CATEGLGRSETQYF.

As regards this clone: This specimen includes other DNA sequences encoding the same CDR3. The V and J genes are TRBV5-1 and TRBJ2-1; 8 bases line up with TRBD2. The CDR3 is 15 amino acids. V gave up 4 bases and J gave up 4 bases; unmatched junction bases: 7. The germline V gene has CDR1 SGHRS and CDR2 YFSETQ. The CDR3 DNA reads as TGCGCCAGCAGCCCCGGAACTAGCGGATACAATGAGCAGTTCTTC. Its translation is CASSPGTSGYNEQFF.

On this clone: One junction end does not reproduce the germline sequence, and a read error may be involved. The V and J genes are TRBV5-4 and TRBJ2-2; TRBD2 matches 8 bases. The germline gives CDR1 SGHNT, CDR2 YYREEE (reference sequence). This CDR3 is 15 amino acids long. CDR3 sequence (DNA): TGCGCCAGCAGCTTTACTAGCGGGAACACCGGGGAGCTGTTTTTT. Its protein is CASSFTSGNTGELFF.

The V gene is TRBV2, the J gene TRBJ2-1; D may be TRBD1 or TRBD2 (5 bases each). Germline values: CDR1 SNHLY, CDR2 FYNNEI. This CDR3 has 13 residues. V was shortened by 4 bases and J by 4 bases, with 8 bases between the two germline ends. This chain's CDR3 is CASSGGPYNEQFF. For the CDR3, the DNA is TGTGCCAGCAGTGGGGGACCATACAATGAGCAGTTCTTC.

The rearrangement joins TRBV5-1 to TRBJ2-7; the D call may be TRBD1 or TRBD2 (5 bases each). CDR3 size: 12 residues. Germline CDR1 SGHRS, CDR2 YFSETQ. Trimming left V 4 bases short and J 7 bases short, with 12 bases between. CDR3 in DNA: TGCGCCAGCAGCCAGGGACCGAGGGAGCAGTACTTC. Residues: CASSQGPREQYF.

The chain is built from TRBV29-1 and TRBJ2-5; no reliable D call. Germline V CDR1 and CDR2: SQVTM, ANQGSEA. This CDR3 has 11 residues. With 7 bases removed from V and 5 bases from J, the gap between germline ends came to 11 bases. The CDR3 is CSGKGWETQYF. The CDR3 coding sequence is TGCAGCGGAAAAGGGTGGGAGACCCAGTACTTC. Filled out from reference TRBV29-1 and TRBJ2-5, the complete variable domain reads SAVISQKPSRDICQRGTSLTIQCQVDSQVTMMFWYRQQPGQSLTLIATANQGSEATYESGFVIDKFPISRPNLTFSTLTVSNMSPEDSSIYLCSGKGWETQYFGPGTRLLVL.

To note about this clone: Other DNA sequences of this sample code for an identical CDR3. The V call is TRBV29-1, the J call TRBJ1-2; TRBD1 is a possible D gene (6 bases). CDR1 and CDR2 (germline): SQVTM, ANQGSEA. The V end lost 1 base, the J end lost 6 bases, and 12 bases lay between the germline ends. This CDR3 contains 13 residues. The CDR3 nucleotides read TGCAGCGTTGAAGGTGGGACAAAGAATGGCTACACCTTC. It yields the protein CSVEGGTKNGYTF.

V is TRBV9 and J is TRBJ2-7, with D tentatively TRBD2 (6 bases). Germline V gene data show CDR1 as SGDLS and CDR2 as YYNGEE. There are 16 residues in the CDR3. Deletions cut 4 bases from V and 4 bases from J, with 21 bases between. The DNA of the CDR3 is TGTGCCAGCAGCACAGACCCGGGGGAACCCTTTTACGAGCAGTACTTC. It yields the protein CASSTDPGEPFYEQYF.

Here the CDR3 DNA reads TGTGCCAGCAGCTTGCGACAGACCGGGGAGCTGTTTTTT. Translating gives CASSLRQTGELFF. J is TRBJ2-2 and V is TRBV5-4; D possibly corresponds to TRBD1 (5 bases). The CDR3 is 13 residues long. The germline V gene has CDR1 SGHNT and CDR2 YYREEE (reference sequence). Deletions cut 1 base from V and 5 bases from J, with 6 bases between.

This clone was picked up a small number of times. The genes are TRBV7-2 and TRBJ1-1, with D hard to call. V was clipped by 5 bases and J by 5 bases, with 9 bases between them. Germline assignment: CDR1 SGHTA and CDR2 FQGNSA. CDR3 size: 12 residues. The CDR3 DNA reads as TGTGCCAGCAGCCTCGATGGTACTGAAGCTTTCTTT. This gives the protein CASSLDGTEAFF.

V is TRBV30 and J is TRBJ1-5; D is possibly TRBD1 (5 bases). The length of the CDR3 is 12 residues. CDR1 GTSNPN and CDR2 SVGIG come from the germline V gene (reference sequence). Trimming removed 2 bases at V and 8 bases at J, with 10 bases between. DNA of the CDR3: TGTGCCTGGAGTATCGCGGGGGAGCCCCAGCATTTT. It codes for CAWSIAGEPQHF.

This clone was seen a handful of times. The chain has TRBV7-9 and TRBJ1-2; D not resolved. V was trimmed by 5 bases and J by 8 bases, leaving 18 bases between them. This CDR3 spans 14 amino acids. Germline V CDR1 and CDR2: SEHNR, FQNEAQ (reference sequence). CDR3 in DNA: TGTGCCAGCAGCAAGCTCGGCAGGCGGGAGGGCTACACCTTC. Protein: CASSKLGRREGYTF.

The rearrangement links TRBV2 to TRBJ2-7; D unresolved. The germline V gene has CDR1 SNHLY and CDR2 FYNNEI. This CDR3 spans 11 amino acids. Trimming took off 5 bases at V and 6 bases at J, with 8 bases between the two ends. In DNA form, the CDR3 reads TGTGCCAGCAGTCTCGACCGCGAGCAGTACTTC. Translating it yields CASSLDREQYF.

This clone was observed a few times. The CDR3 bases are TGTGCCATCAGTGCCTCAGGCCCGAACACTGAAGCTTTCTTT. Encoded protein: CAISASGPNTEAFF. The chain couples TRBV10-3 to TRBJ1-1; unclear D gene. The ends were cut back, 4 bases at V and 1 base at J, with 10 bases in the middle. The CDR3 consists of 14 residues. Germline-derived CDR1 and CDR2 are ENHRY and SYGVKD.

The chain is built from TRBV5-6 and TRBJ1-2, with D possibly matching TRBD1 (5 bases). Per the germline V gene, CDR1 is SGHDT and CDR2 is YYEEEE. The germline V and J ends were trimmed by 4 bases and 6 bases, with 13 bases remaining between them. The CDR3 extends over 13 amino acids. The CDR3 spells CASSPGLGNGYTF. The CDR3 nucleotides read TGTGCCAGCAGCCCGGGACTGGGAAATGGCTACACCTTC.

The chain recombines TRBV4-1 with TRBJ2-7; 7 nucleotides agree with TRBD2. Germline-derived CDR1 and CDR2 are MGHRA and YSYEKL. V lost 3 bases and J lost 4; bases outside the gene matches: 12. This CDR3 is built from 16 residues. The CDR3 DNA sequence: TGCGCCAGCAGCCACCCACCGTCGGGGGGTCGGTACGAGCAGTACTTC. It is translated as CASSHPPSGGRYEQYF.

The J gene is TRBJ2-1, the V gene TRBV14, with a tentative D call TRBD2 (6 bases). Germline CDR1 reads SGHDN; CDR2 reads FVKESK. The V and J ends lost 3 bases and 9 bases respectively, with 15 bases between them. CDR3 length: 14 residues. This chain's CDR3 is CASSQGTGGSEQFF. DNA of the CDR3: TGTGCCAGCAGCCAGGGGACCGGAGGGAGTGAGCAGTTCTTC.